This T cell receptor beta chain derives from a study of CD8 T cells in ankylosing spondylitis. General study findings and limits: Disease-linked clones bore a CD8+ phenotype and were relatively rare in peripheral blood. A TCR beta motif made of eight highly homologous variants seemed typical of ankylosing spondylitis blood.

Quantitative 5'-RACE with molecular barcodes generated TCR beta libraries. TCRdb used MiXCR to reprocess the 5' RACE reads, holding one entry per CDR3 protein. Found here are 350,000 or so distinct CDR3 sequences, approximately 8.2% of them singletons; the top ten hold about 15%. CDR1 is MGHRA and CDR2 is YSYEKL in the germline V gene. Trimming removed 2 bases at V and 10 bases at J, with 17 bases between. The CDR3 sequence is 15 residues long. In the case of this clonotype: Its antigen remains unknown.

The sample was blood, either unsorted or a sorted T cell fraction (not recorded which). The receptor was derived from a male donor with ankylosing spondylitis. This sequence joins TRBV4-1 and TRBJ1-4, with a possible D match to TRBD1 (6 bases). CDR3 protein: CASSQPTGPPAKLFF. CDR3 DNA sequence: TGCGCCAGCAGCCAACCTACAGGGCCCCCGGCAAAACTGTTTTTT.